This TCR beta chain was identified during a study of Graves' ophthalmopathy and Graves' hyperthyroidism. Findings and caveats of the study: The majority of expanded thyroid clonotypes above 0.001 frequency also occurred in blood.

In regard to this clonotype: What it binds is not known.

V was cut by 3 bases and J by 1 base, with 18 bases left in between. The CDR3 sequence is 17 residues long. Germline CDR1 and CDR2: LNHDA and SQIVND (reference sequence). Lactation, pregnancy, uncontrolled infections and other autoimmune diseases were all grounds for excluding patients. Using RNA transcripts, the TCR beta CDR3 regions were amplified. Second-round multiplex PCR followed a first-round RT-PCR using HTBI primers. MiXCR, applied by TCRdb to the multiplex PCR reads, yields one record per CDR3 protein. The sample records about 410,000 distinct CDR3 sequences, 15% to 20% being singletons. The sequencing input was peripheral blood. The TCR was taken from a woman between 18 and 29 years old with Graves' ophthalmopathy. The chain has TRBV19 and TRBJ1-1, with TRBD1 as a possible D gene (6 bases). DNA for the CDR3: TGTGCCAGTAGTATGTGGGGGCGCTCAGGAAAGAACACTGAAGCTTTCTTT. This encodes CASSMWGRSGKNTEAFF.